One and the same sample provided the 14 T cell receptor beta chains below, sequenced in a study of blood T cell repertoires in COVID-19. The data were produced by immunoSEQ multiplex PCR, yet TCRdb's version contains in-frame clones alone and is incomplete. The data contain 70,000 to 90,000 clones, more than 75% of them singletons. Sequencing was done on a sample of peripheral blood. These receptors all come from a human donor in a cohort sampled during active COVID-19.

The chain uses TRBV19 and TRBJ2-7, with D possibly being TRBD1 (6 bases). The length of the CDR3 is 15 residues. Germline CDR1 and CDR2: LNHDA and SQIVND (reference sequence). Trimming left V 6 bases short and J 1 base short, with 16 bases between. CDR3 sequence: CASSAGQFLSYEQYF. The DNA for the CDR3 is TGTGCCAGTAGCGCCGGACAGTTTTTATCCTACGAGCAGTACTTC.

The rearrangement joins TRBV10-1 to TRBJ2-7; 8 nucleotides match TRBD1. CDR1 and CDR2 from the germline V gene are WNHNN and SYGVQD (reference sequence). This CDR3 spans 15 amino acids. With 4 bases clipped from V and 4 bases from J, the junction kept 9 bases outside the gene matches. The CDR3 sequence: CASSGGTGAWYEQYF. The CDR3 DNA reads TGCGCCAGCAGTGGAGGGACAGGCGCGTGGTACGAGCAGTACTTC.

The chain is built from TRBV9 and TRBJ1-1; D gene uncertain. Germline V gene sequence: CDR1 SGDLS, CDR2 YYNGEE. The CDR3 has 13 residues. Trimming took off 4 bases at V and 1 base at J, with 8 bases between the two ends. CDR3 in amino acids: CASSQRPNTEAFF. The CDR3 DNA reads as TGTGCCAGCAGCCAGCGCCCGAACACTGAAGCTTTCTTT.

The rearrangement links TRBV5-1 to TRBJ2-1, with TRBD1 identical over 8 bases. The CDR3 sequence is 16 residues long. With V trimmed by 4 bases and J by 0 bases, 6 bases remained unmatched. Germline V gene lookup returns CDR1 SGHRS and CDR2 YFSETQ. The CDR3 DNA is TGCGCCAGCAGCCGTGGACAGGGTGGCTCCTACAATGAGCAGTTCTTC. It translates to CASSRGQGGSYNEQFF.

The rearrangement links TRBV5-1 to TRBJ2-1; 8 bases align to TRBD2. V dropped 1 base and J dropped 4; count of bases not matched to a gene: 7. Germline CDR1 is SGHRS and CDR2 is YFSETQ. This CDR3 spans 16 amino acids. As DNA, the CDR3 is TGCGCCAGCAGCTTGCCCACTAGCGGCCTATACAATGAGCAGTTCTTC. Amino acids: CASSLPTSGLYNEQFF. Supplemented by reference TRBV5-1 and TRBJ2-1, the full variable domain reads KAGVTQTPRYLIKTRGQQVTLSCSPISGHRSVSWYQQTPGQGLQFLFEYFSETQRNKGNFPGRFSGRQFSNSRSEMNVSTLELGDSALYLCASSLPTSGLYNEQFFGPGTRLTVL.

V is TRBV15 and J is TRBJ1-2; 7 nucleotides line up with TRBD1. V shed 2 bases, J shed 6 bases, and the junction held 15 bases outside the gene matches. The germline CDR1 and CDR2 sequences are LNHNV and YYDKDF (reference sequence). The CDR3 is 17 residues long. The CDR3 DNA follows: TGTGCCACCAGCAGACCCCCCCCGACAGGGTCTTTTGATGGCTACACCTTC. Translated, it gives CATSRPPPTGSFDGYTF.

The rearrangement links TRBV7-3 to TRBJ1-1; tentative D call: TRBD1 (6 bases). The V and J ends lost 1 base and 8 bases respectively, with 11 bases between them. Per germline, CDR1 SGHTA and CDR2 FQGTGA. CDR3 length: 13 residues. The CDR3 is CASSLISGTEAFF. The CDR3 nucleotides are TGTGCCAGCAGCTTAATTTCCGGGACAGAAGCTTTCTTT.

The chain combines TRBV5-5 with TRBJ2-3; no clear D gene. Germline V gene lookup returns CDR1 SGHKS and CDR2 YYEKEE (reference sequence). The CDR3 is made up of 14 amino acids. V dropped 3 bases and J dropped 0 bases, with 8 bases sitting between them. CDR3 sequence: CASSSARSTDTQYF. The CDR3 bases are TGTGCCAGCAGCTCCGCGAGAAGCACAGATACGCAGTATTTT.

The chain combines TRBV19 with TRBJ2-5, with 8 bases matching TRBD2. This CDR3 is 15 amino acids long. Germline loops: CDR1 LNHDA, CDR2 SQIVND (reference sequence). J was trimmed by 1 base and V by 3 bases; bases with no gene match: 4. CDR3 sequence reads: CASSISGGPQETQYF. DNA of the CDR3: TGTGCCAGTAGTATTTCGGGAGGGCCCCAAGAGACCCAGTACTTC.

The chain uses TRBV18 and TRBJ1-4; 7 nucleotides agree with TRBD1. CDR3 size: 16 residues. Germline V gives CDR1 KGHSH, CDR2 LQKENI. Trimming cost V 5 bases and J 4 bases; bases outside gene matches: 10. CDR3 DNA: TGTGCCAGCTCAAGGGGGCTCCTGGGTTTTAATGAAAAACTGTTTTTT. It encodes CASSRGLLGFNEKLFF.

The rearrangement links TRBV3-1 (or the pseudogene TRBV3-2) to TRBJ1-2, with D perhaps TRBD1 (6 bases). The V and J ends lost 1 base and 8 bases respectively, with 11 bases between them. The CDR3 contains 13 residues. Germline assignment: CDR1 LGHDT and CDR2 YNNKEL (reference sequence). CDR3 sequence reads: CASSQAGGAGYTF. Here the CDR3 DNA reads TGTGCCAGCAGCCAAGCTGGGGGGGCCGGCTACACCTTC.

The chain joins TRBV11-2 to TRBJ2-2, with 13 bases aligning to TRBD2. Trimming at V came to 5 bases and at J to 4 bases, leaving 4 bases not matched to a gene. The CDR3 extends over 16 amino acids. The germline V gene has CDR1 SGHAT and CDR2 FQNNGV. For the CDR3, the DNA is TGTGCCAGCAGCAAAGGACTAGCGGGGGCCACCGGGGAGCTGTTTTTT. This codes for CASSKGLAGATGELFF.

This chain links TRBV4-1 with TRBJ1-5, with D possibly being TRBD1 (5 bases). The length of the CDR3 is 15 residues. Trimming took off 1 base at V and 5 bases at J, with 12 bases between the two ends. CDR1 and CDR2 from the germline V gene are MGHRA and YSYEKL. CDR3 DNA: TGCGCCAGCAGCCAAGCCGGTCAGGGCGATCAGCCCCAGCATTTT. Protein product: CASSQAGQGDQPQHF.

This chain uses TRBV10-2 with TRBJ2-7; 14 positions match TRBD2. Germline values: CDR1 WSHSY, CDR2 SAAADI. The CDR3 length is 15 residues. V was pared by 5 bases and J by 4 bases, with 4 bases of the junction left unmatched. CDR3 protein: CASSPRLAGGYEQYF. CDR3 DNA: TGCGCCAGCAGTCCCCGACTAGCGGGGGGGTACGAGCAGTACTTC.